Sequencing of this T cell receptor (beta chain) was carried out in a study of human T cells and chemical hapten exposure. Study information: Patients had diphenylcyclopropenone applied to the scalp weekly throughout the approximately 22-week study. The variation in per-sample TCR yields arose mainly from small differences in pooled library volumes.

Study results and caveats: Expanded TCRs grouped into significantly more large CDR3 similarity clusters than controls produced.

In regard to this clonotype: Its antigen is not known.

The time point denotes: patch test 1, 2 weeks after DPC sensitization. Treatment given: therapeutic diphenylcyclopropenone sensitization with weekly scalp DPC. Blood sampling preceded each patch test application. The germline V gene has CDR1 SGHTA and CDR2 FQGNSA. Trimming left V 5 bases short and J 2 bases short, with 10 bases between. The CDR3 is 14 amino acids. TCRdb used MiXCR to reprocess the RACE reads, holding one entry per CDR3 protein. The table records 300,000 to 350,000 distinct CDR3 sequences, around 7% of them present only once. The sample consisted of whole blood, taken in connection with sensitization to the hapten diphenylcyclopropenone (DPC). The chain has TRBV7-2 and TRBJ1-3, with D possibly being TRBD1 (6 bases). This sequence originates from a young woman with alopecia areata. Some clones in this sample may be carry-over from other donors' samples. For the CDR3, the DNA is TGTGCCAGCAGCCAAACAGGGACTGGAAACACCATATATTTT. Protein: CASSQTGTGNTIYF. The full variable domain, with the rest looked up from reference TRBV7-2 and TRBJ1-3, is GAGVSQSPSNKVTEKGKDVELRCDPISGHTALYWYRQSLGQGLEFLIYFQGNSAPDKSGLPSDRFSAERTGGSVSTLTIQRTQQEDSAVYLCASSQTGTGNTIYFGEGSWLTVV.